Listed below are T cell receptor beta chains from one sample, sequenced in a study of molecular identifiers for immune sequencing clone quantification. TCRdb re-called the PCR reads through MiXCR, storing one row per CDR3 protein. The sample consists of roughly 93,000 distinct CDR3 sequences, roughly 25% of them appearing once. Sequencing was carried out using naive CD8+ T cells from blood, with Jurkat cell RNA spiked in. The receptor source for this set is a human donor in good health. Some libraries in this study had Jurkat cell RNA spiked in. Both conserved end residues are part of each CDR3. A D gene is named only where the DNA matches it firmly. Where a row states a size, it is once, few, many or the class of an expanded clone; other rows omit it.

D,V,size,J,DNA,CDR3
.,TRBV4-1,many,TRBJ2-3,TGCGCCAGCAGCCCCCCAATTGGAGATACGCAGTATTTT,CASSPPIGDTQYF
.,TRBV27,.,TRBJ1-5,TGTGCCAGCAGTCACCCGGAGTATAGCAATCAGCCCCAGCATTTT,CASSHPEYSNQPQHF
.,TRBV12-3/TRBV12-4,many,TRBJ2-3,TGTGCCACAGGGACAGATACGCAGTATTTT,CATGTDTQYF
.,TRBV4-1,.,TRBJ1-3,TGCGCCAGCGCAGGGCTTGGAAACACCATATATTTT,CASAGLGNTIYF
TRBD2,TRBV5-4,.,TRBJ2-7,TGTGCCAGCAGCTCACGGACTAGCGGGGGCCCCTACGAGCAGTACTTC,CASSSRTSGGPYEQYF
.,TRBV2,many,TRBJ2-3,TGTGCCAGCAGGGACCCTACCGGGTATCCGGATACGCAGTATTTT,CASRDPTGYPDTQYF
TRBD2,TRBV14,many,TRBJ2-7,TGTGCCAGCAGCCAAGATCCGGGACTAGCGGGGGGGAAGTACTTC,CASSQDPGLAGGKYF
.,TRBV7-9,.,TRBJ2-1,TGTGCCAGCAGATCTGGACAGATAAATGAGCAGTTCTTC,CASRSGQINEQFF
.,TRBV7-6,.,TRBJ2-7,TGTGCCAGCAGCTTCGGGAGCACCTACGAGCAGTACTTC,CASSFGSTYEQYF
.,TRBV9,many,TRBJ2-3,TGTGCCAGCAGTCCCCCGGAGGCGACAGATACGCAGTATTTT,CASSPPEATDTQYF
.,TRBV18,.,TRBJ2-5,TGTGCCAGCTCACCAGCGGAGACAAGGCAAGAGACCCAGTACTTC,CASSPAETRQETQYF
.,TRBV5-5,.,TRBJ2-3,TGTGCCAGCAGCTTGTTGTCTGGTCCAGATACGCAGTATTTT,CASSLLSGPDTQYF
.,TRBV12-3/TRBV12-4,.,TRBJ1-5,TGTGCCAGCAGTTTGGCAGGGGATAGCAATCAGCCCCAGCATTTT,CASSLAGDSNQPQHF
TRBD1,TRBV4-3,few,TRBJ2-7,TGCGCCAGCAGCCAAGATTTTTCGACAGGGCGGTCCTACGAGCAGTACTTC,CASSQDFSTGRSYEQYF
TRBD1,TRBV5-4,many,TRBJ2-7,TGTGCCAGCAGCTTCGGACAGGGCGCGTCCTACGAGCAGTACTTC,CASSFGQGASYEQYF
.,TRBV4-3,few,TRBJ2-1,TGCGCCAGCAGCCAAGATAGGGTGGTACAGGGCATATATTATGAGCAGTTCTTC,CASSQDRVVQGIYYEQFF
.,TRBV7-9,.,TRBJ1-1,TGTACCAGCAGCTTAGTGGCGGGAAGCACTGAAACTTTCTTT,CTSSLVAGSTETFF
TRBD2,TRBV11-1,few,TRBJ2-3,TGTGCCAGCAGCTTAGTAGCGGGAGTGGGATATACGCAGTATTTT,CASSLVAGVGYTQYF
.,TRBV4-2,many,TRBJ1-1,TGTGCCAGCAGCCAACTTACAGGGCCCACTGAAGCTTTCTTT,CASSQLTGPTEAFF
.,TRBV4-1,few,TRBJ2-1,TGCGCCAGCAGCCAAGCTAGTTCTACCTACAATGAGCAGTTCTTC,CASSQASSTYNEQFF
.,TRBV6-5,many,TRBJ2-7,TGTGCCAGCAGTTACTCGACGGGGGCGATTTACGAGCAGTACTTC,CASSYSTGAIYEQYF
TRBD1,TRBV27,many,TRBJ2-7,TGTGCCAGCAGAGACAGGACAGGGGGCGACTACGAGCAGTACTTC,CASRDRTGGDYEQYF
.,TRBV13,many,TRBJ2-3,TGTGCCAGCAGCCCTTACCTCACAGATACGCAGTATTTT,CASSPYLTDTQYF
.,TRBV5-4,many,TRBJ1-1,TGTGCCAGCAGCTTGGGACTGGCAGCCCCTGAAGCTTTCTTT,CASSLGLAAPEAFF
.,TRBV7-9,.,TRBJ1-2,TGTGCCAGCAGCTTCGCAGGGTTTCACTATGGCTACACCTTC,CASSFAGFHYGYTF
.,TRBV6-2/TRBV6-3,many,TRBJ1-5,TGTGCCAGCAGTTACGGTGGTCAGCCCCAGCATTTT,CASSYGGQPQHF
.,TRBV4-3,.,TRBJ2-1,TGCGTCAGCAGCCAAGATCGGTGGGCAGGGTGGGGCAATGAGCAGTTCTTC,CVSSQDRWAGWGNEQFF
.,TRBV20-1,few,TRBJ2-1,TGCAGTGCTAGAGATAGGGACTCCCCACTCTACAATGAGCAGTTCTTC,CSARDRDSPLYNEQFF
.,TRBV11-2,few,TRBJ1-2,TGTGCCAGCGGAGGGTCAAGTCAAGACTATGGCTACACCTTC,CASGGSSQDYGYTF
.,TRBV30,few,TRBJ1-1,TGTGCCTGGACGGGTCAGTTGGAGACAGAGAACACTGAAGCTTTCTTT,CAWTGQLETENTEAFF
.,TRBV12-3/TRBV12-4,.,TRBJ1-1,TGTGCCAGCAGTCCGCGGAGAGGCGCTGAAGCTTTCTTT,CASSPRRGAEAFF